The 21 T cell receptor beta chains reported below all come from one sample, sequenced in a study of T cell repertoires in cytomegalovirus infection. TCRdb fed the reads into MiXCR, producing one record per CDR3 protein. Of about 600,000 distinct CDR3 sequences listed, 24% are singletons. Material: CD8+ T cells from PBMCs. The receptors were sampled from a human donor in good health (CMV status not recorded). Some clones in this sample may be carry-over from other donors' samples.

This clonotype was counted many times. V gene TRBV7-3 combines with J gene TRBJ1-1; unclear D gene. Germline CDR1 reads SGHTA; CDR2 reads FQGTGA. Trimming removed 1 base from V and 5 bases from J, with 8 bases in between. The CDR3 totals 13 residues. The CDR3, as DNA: TGTGCCAGCAGCTTAATCGACAAGACTGAAGCTTTCTTT. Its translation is CASSLIDKTEAFF.

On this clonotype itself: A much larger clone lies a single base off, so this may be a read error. The CDR3 coding sequence is TGTGCCAGCAGCCGTACCCGGCTAGCGGGGGACCCAAGAAGTGATCAGTTCTTC. Protein: CASSRTRLAGDPRSDQFF. This chain connects TRBV14 to TRBJ2-1; TRBD2 matches at 10 bases. The CDR3 totals 18 residues. V shed 4 bases, J shed 13 bases, and the junction held 22 bases outside the gene matches. Germline CDR1 SGHDN, CDR2 FVKESK.

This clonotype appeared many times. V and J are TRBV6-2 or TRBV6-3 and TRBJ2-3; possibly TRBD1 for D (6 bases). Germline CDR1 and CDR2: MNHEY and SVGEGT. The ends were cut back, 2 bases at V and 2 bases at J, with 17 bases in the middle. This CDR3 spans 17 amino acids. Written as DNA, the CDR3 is TGTGCCAGCAGTTACGAGACACGGGGACACCCCACAGATACGCAGTATTTT. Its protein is CASSYETRGHPTDTQYF.

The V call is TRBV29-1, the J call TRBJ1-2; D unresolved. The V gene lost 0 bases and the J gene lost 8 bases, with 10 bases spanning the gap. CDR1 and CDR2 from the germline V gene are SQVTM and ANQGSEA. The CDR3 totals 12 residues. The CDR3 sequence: CSVEDGFIGYTF. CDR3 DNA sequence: TGCAGCGTTGAAGATGGGTTTATAGGCTACACCTTC.

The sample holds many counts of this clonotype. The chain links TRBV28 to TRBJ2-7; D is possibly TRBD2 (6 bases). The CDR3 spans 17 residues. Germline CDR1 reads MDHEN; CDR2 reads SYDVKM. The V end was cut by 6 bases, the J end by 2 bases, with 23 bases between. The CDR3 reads CASSPQVLRGGTYEQYV. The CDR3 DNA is TGTGCCAGCAGCCCACAAGTCCTGCGGGGAGGCACCTACGAGCAGTACGTC.

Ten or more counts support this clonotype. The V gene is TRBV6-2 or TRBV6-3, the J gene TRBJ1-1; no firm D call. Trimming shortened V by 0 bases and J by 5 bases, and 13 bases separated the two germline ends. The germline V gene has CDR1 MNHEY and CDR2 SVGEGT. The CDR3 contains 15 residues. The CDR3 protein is CASSYSQVRITEAFF. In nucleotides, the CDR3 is TGTGCCAGCAGTTACTCTCAGGTGAGAATTACTGAAGCTTTCTTT.

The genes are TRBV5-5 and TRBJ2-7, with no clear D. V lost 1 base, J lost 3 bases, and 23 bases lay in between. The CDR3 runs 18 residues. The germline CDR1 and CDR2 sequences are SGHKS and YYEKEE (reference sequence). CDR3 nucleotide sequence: TGTGCCAGCAGCTTGATATTGGCTAGACACCTTGAAGGCTACGAGCAGTACGTC. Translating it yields CASSLILARHLEGYEQYV.

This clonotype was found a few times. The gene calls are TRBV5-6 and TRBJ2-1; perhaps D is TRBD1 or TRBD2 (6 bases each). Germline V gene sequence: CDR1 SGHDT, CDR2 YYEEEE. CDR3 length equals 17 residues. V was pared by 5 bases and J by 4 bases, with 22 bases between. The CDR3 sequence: CASSSRETGASYNEQFF. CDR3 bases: TGTGCCAGCAGTTCCCGAGAAACGGGGGCCTCATACAATGAGCAGTTCTTC.

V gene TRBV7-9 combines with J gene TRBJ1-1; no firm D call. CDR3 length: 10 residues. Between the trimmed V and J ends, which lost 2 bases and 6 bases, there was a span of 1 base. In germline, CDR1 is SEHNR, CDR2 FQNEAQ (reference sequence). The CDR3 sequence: CASSLPEAFF. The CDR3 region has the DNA TGTGCCAGCAGCTTACCTGAAGCTTTCTTT.

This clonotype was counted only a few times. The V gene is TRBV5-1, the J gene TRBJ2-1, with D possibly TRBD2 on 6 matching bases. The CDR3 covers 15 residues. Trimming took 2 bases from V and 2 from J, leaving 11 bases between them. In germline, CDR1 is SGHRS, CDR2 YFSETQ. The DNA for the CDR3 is TGCGCCAGCAGCTTTTCAGCGGGTCCCTACAATGAGCAGTTCTTC. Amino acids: CASSFSAGPYNEQFF.

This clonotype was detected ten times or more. This CDR3 is CASSRRDDQPQHF. The CDR3 bases are TGTGCCAGCAGCAGGAGGGACGATCAGCCCCAGCATTTT. The rearrangement joins TRBV7-9 to TRBJ1-5, with D perhaps TRBD1 (5 bases). The CDR3 loop spans 13 amino acids. The germline gives CDR1 SEHNR, CDR2 FQNEAQ (reference sequence). Trimming removed 5 bases at V and 5 bases at J, with 10 bases between.

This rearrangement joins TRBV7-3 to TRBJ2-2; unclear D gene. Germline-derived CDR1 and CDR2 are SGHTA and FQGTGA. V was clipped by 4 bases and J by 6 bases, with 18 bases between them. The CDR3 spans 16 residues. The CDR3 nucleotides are TGTGCCAGCAGCTCAGTCCCCCTCTTATCTGCCGGGGAGCTGTTTTTT. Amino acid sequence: CASSSVPLLSAGELFF.

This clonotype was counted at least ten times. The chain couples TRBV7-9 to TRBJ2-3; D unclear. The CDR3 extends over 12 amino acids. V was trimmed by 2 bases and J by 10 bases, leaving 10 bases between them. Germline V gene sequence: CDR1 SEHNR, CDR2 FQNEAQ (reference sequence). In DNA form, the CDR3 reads TGTGCCAGCAGCTTAATCTCTCGGGCGCAGTATTTT. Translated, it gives CASSLISRAQYF. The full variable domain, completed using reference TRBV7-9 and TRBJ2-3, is DTGVSQNPRHKITKRGQNVTFRCDPISEHNRLYWYRQTLGQGPEFLTYFQNEAQLEKSRLLSDRFSAERPKGSFSTLEIQRTEQGDSAMYLCASSLISRAQYFGPGTRLTVL.

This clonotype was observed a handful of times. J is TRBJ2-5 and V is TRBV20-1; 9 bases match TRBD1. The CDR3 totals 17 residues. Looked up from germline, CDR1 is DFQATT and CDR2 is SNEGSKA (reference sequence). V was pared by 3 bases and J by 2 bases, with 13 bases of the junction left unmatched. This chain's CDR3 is CSASKLRTGVRQETQYF. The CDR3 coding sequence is TGCAGTGCTAGCAAACTCCGGACAGGGGTTCGGCAAGAGACCCAGTACTTC.

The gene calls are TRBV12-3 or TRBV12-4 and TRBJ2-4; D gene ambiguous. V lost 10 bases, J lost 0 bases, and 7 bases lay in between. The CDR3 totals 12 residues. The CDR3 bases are TGTGCCACCGGAGTAGCCAAAAACATTCAGTACTTC. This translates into CATGVAKNIQYF.

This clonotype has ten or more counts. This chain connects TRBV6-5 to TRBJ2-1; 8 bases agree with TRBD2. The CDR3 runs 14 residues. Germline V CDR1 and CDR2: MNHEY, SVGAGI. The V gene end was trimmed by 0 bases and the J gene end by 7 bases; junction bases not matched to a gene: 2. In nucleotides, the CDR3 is TGTGCCAGCAGTTACTCGCAGCGGGGGAATGAGCAGTTCTTC. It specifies CASSYSQRGNEQFF.

CDR3 sequence reads: CASTPTGTDNEQFF. The CDR3 DNA reads as TGTGCCAGCACCCCGACCGGGACAGACAATGAGCAGTTCTTC. The chain recombines TRBV6-2 or TRBV6-3 with TRBJ2-1; 7 nucleotides agree with TRBD1. Trimming at V came to 7 bases and at J to 5 bases, leaving 8 bases not matched to a gene. The CDR3 contains 14 residues. Germline V gene lookup returns CDR1 MNHEY and CDR2 SVGEGT.

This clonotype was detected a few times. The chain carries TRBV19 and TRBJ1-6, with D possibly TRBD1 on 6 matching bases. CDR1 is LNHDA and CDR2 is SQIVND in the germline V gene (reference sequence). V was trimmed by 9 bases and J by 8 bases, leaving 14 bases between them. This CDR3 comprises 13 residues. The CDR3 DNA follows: TGTGCCAGCGACAAGGGGGAGTATTCACCCCTCCACTTT. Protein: CASDKGEYSPLHF.

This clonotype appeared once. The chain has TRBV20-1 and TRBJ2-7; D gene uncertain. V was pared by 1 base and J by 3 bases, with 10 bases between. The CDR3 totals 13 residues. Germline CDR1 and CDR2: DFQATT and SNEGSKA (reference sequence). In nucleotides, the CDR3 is TGCAGTGCTAGAGTGGTAGATTACTACGAGCAGTACGTC. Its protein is CSARVVDYYEQYV.

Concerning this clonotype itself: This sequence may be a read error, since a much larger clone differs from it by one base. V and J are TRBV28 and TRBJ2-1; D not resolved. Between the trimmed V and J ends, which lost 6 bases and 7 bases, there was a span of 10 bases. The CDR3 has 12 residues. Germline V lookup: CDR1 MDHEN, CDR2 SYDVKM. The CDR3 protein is CASSTTPNEQFF. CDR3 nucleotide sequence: TGTGCCAGCAGCACGACTCCGAATGAGCAGTTCTTC.

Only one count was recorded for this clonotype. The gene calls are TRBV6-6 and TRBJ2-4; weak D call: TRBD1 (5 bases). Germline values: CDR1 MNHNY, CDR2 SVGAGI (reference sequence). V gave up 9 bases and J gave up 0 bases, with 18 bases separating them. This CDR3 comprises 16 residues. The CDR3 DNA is TGTGCCAGTCGGCCCCCGACAGTTCTAGCCAAAAACATTCAGTACTTC. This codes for CASRPPTVLAKNIQYF.